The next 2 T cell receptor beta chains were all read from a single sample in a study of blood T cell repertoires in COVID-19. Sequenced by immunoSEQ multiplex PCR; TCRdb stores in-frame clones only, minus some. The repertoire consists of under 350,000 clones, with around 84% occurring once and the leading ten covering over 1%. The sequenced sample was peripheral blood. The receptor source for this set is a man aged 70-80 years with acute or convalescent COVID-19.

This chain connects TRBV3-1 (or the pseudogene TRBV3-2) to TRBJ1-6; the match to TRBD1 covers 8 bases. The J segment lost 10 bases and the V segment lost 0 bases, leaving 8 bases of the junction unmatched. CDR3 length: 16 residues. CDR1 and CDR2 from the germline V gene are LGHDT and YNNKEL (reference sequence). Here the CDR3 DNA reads TGTGCCAGCAGCCAAGAGGGCAGGGGGCTTCGGTCACCCCTCCACTTT. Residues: CASSQEGRGLRSPLHF.

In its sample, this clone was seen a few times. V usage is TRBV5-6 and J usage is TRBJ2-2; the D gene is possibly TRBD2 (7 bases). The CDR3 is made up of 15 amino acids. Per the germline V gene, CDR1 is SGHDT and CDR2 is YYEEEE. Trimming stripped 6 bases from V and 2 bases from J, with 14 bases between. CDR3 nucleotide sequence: TGTGCCAGCACTAGGGGAGGGGGAAACACCGGGGAGCTGTTTTTT. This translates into CASTRGGGNTGELFF.